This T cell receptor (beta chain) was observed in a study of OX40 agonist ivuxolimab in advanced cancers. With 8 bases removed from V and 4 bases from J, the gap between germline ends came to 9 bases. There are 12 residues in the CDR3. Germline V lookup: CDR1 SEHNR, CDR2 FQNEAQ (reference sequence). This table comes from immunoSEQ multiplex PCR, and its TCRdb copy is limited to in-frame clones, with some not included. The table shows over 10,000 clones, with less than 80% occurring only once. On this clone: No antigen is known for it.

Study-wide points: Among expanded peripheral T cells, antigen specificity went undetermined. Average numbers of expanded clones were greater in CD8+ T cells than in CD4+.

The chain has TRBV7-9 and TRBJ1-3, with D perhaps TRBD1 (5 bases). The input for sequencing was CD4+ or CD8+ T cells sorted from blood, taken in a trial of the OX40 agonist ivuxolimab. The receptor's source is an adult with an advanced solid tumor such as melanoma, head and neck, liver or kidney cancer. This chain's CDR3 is CASFRVGNTIYF. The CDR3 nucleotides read TGTGCCAGCTTCAGGGTGGGAAACACCATATATTTT.